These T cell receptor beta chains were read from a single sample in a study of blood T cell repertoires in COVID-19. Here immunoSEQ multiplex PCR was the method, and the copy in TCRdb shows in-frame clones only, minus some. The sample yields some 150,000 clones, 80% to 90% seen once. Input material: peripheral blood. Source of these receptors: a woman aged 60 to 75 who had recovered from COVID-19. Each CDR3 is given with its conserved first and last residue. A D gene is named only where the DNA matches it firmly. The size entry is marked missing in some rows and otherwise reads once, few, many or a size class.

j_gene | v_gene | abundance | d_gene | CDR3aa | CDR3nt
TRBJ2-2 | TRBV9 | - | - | CASSRQNWGNTGELFF | TGTGCCAGCAGCAGACAGAACTGGGGCAACACCGGGGAGCTGTTTTTT
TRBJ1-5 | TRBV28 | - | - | CASSRYSNQPQHF | TGTGCCAGCAGTCGGTATAGCAATCAGCCCCAGCATTTT
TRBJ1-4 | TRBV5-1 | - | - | CASSAQGPSEKLFF | TGCGCCAGCAGCGCACAGGGTCCAAGCGAAAAACTGTTTTTT
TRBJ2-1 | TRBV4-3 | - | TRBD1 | CASSQDMGQGNNEQFF | TGCGCCAGCAGCCAAGATATGGGACAGGGTAACAATGAGCAGTTCTTC
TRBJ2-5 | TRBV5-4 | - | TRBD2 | CASSRPSGLAGKETQYF | TGTGCCAGCAGCCGGCCGTCGGGACTAGCGGGAAAAGAGACCCAGTACTTC
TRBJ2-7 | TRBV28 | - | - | CASSRPQGLSHYEQYF | TGTGCCAGCAGTCGCCCGCAGGGCCTCTCTCATTACGAGCAGTACTTC
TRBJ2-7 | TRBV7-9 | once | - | CASSGGGLSYEQYF | TGTGCCAGCAGCGGCGGGGGCCTCTCCTACGAGCAGTACTTC
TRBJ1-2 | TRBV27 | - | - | CASSLIGGSGYTF | TGTGCCAGCAGTTTAATTGGTGGCAGTGGCTACACCTTC
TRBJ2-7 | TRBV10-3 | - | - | CAINWGGANYEQYF | TGTGCCATCAATTGGGGCGGGGCTAACTACGAGCAGTACTTC
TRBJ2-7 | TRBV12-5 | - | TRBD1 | CARTGTVLF | TGTGCTAGGACCGGGACAGTTCTCTTC
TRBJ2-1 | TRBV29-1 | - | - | CSVEVGGGNEQFF | TGCAGCGTTGAGGTAGGGGGAGGGAATGAGCAGTTCTTC
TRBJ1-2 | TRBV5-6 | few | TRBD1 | CASSSRRDRGRGNYGYTF | TGTGCCAGCAGCTCGAGAAGGGACAGGGGACGTGGTAACTATGGCTACACCTTC
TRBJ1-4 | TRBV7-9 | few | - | CASSLALGPTNEKLFF | TGTGCCAGCAGCTTAGCGCTTGGGCCAACTAATGAAAAACTGTTTTTT
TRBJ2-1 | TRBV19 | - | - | CASSPRQTYNEQFF | TGTGCCAGTAGTCCCCGACAGACCTACAATGAGCAGTTCTTC
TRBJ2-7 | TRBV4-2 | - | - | CASSQEKGSGYEQYF | TGTGCCAGCAGCCAAGAGAAGGGTTCGGGGTACGAGCAGTACTTC
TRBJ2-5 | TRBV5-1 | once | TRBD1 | CASSATGAPQETQYF | TGCGCCAGCAGCGCCACAGGGGCACCCCAAGAGACCCAGTACTTC
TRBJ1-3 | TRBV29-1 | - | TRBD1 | CSARTGGRDTIYF | TGCAGCGCTAGGACAGGGGGCCGGGACACCATATATTTT
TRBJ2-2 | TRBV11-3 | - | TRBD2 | CASSPNPGLANTGELFF | TGTGCCAGCAGTCCAAATCCGGGACTAGCGAACACCGGGGAGCTGTTTTTT
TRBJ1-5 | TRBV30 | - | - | CAWSIGMGGGQPQHF | TGTGCCTGGAGTATCGGGATGGGGGGTGGTCAGCCCCAGCATTTT
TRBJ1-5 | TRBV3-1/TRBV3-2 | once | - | CASSHWAFRAQHF | TGTGCCAGCAGCCACTGGGCGTTTCGAGCCCAGCATTTT
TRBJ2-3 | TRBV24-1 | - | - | CATSAGDTDTQYF | TGTGCCACCAGTGCCGGGGACACAGATACGCAGTATTTT
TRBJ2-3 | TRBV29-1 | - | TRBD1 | CSVAQGAGTDTQYF | TGCAGCGTTGCCCAGGGGGCGGGCACAGATACGCAGTATTTT
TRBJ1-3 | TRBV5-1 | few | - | CASSTGLIAGNTIYF | TGCGCCAGCAGCACTGGACTAATCGCTGGAAACACCATATATTTT
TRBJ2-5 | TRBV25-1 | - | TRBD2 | CASGRLAGNNIVQYF | TGTGCCAGCGGCCGTCTAGCGGGGAACAATATCGTCCAGTACTTC
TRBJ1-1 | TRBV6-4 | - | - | CASSDSSRGTEAFF | TGTGCCAGCAGTGACTCGTCCAGGGGCACTGAAGCTTTCTTT
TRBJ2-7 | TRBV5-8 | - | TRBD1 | CASSLAWGTPDRGLYEQYF | TGTGCCAGCAGCTTGGCCTGGGGGACCCCGGACAGGGGGCTTTACGAGCAGTACTTC
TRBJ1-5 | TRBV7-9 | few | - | CASSFQGGPQHF | TGTGCCAGCAGTTTCCAGGGAGGTCCCCAGCATTTT
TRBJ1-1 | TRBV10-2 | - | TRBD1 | CASRILGGQGLFEAFF | TGCGCCAGTAGAATCCTCGGGGGACAGGGTTTATTTGAAGCTTTCTTT
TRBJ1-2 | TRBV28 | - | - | CASSTPTARGGYTF | TGTGCCAGCAGTACCCCTACGGCGCGCGGTGGCTACACCTTC
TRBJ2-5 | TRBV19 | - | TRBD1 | CASSGTVGLETQYF | TGTGCCAGTAGTGGGACAGTGGGTCTAGAGACCCAGTACTTC
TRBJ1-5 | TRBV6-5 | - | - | CASSYRQGQGQPQHF | TGTGCCAGCAGTTACCGCCAGGGGCAAGGTCAGCCCCAGCATTTT
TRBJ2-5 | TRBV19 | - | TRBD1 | CASSRDRGYQETQYF | TGTGCCAGTAGCAGGGACAGGGGGTACCAAGAGACCCAGTACTTC
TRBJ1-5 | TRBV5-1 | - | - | CASSTGNRDQPQHF | TGCGCCAGCAGCACAGGGAATCGGGATCAGCCCCAGCATTTT
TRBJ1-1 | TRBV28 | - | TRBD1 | CASSLGQTQAFF | TGTGCCAGCAGTTTGGGACAGACCCAAGCTTTCTTT
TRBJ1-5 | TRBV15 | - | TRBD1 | CATSRKQGAGQPQHF | TGTGCCACCAGCAGAAAACAGGGGGCTGGTCAGCCCCAGCATTTT
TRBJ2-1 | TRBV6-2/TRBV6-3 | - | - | CASSYKAGSYFYNEQFF | TGTGCCAGCAGTTACAAGGCAGGGTCCTACTTCTACAATGAGCAGTTCTTC
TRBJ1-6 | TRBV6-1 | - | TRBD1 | CASSELGGGGFSYNSPLHF | TGTGCCAGCAGTGAACTGGGAGGAGGGGGCTTCTCCTATAATTCACCCCTCCACTTT
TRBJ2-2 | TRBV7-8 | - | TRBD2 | CASSLRFSGGSDTGELFF | TGTGCCAGCAGCCTCAGGTTTAGCGGGGGGTCCGACACCGGGGAGCTGTTTTTT